These 13 T cell receptor beta chains were sequenced from one sample in a study of T-cell reconstitution after alpha-beta-depleted transplantation in children. A library of TCRbeta sequences, prepared with unique molecular identifiers, was generated. MiXCR was run by TCRdb on the PCR reads, yielding one entry per CDR3 protein. The top ten hold less than 40% of the sample, which has roughly 110,000 distinct CDR3 sequences, approximately 10% seen once. Here the sequenced sample was PBMCs, taken before TCRalphabeta/CD19-depleted stem cell transplant. These receptor sequences come from a boy between 2 and 15 years old with acute lymphoblastic leukemia, due to receive a stem cell transplant.

The chain combines TRBV20-1 with TRBJ2-2; D may be TRBD1 (6 bases). The germline V gene encodes CDR1 DFQATT and CDR2 SNEGSKA (reference sequence). This CDR3 has 16 residues. V was shortened by 0 bases and J by 5 bases, with 16 bases between the two germline ends. CDR3 protein: CSARDLLDQGTGELFF. The DNA for the CDR3 is TGCAGTGCTAGAGATCTTCTCGACCAGGGGACCGGGGAGCTGTTTTTT.

This clonotype was detected only a few times. The genes are TRBV20-1 and TRBJ2-7, with a weak D call TRBD2 (6 bases). The germline gives CDR1 DFQATT, CDR2 SNEGSKA (reference sequence). The CDR3 contains 15 residues. V was cut by 0 bases and J by 2 bases, with 14 bases left in between. This CDR3 is CSARDQDSGTYEQYF. CDR3 nucleotide sequence: TGCAGTGCTAGAGATCAAGATAGCGGCACCTACGAGCAGTACTTC.

This clonotype has a handful of counts. CDR3 region: CASSGPSLEGYNEQFF. DNA of the CDR3: TGTGCCAGCTCAGGTCCTAGTCTTGAAGGCTACAATGAGCAGTTCTTC. V is TRBV18 and J is TRBJ2-1; D is unresolved. Germline CDR1 reads KGHSH; CDR2 reads LQKENI. CDR3 length: 16 residues. The V and J ends lost 5 bases and 3 bases respectively, with 17 bases between them.

The J gene is TRBJ2-5, the V gene TRBV7-2; the match to TRBD2 covers 7 bases. The V gene end was trimmed by 1 base and the J gene end by 5 bases; junction bases not matched to a gene: 7. Germline CDR1 SGHTA, CDR2 FQGNSA. This CDR3 is 15 amino acids long. As DNA, the CDR3 is TGTGCCAGCAGCTTAGACGCGGGAGCCAGGGAGACCCAGTACTTC. The encoded protein is CASSLDAGARETQYF.

This clonotype was seen at least ten times. This chain joins TRBV5-6 and TRBJ1-6; 10 nucleotides agree with TRBD1. The CDR3 runs to 15 residues. The V gene's germline CDR1 is SGHDT and CDR2 YYEEEE. V dropped 0 bases and J dropped 10; count of bases not matched to a gene: 4. As DNA, the CDR3 is TGTGCCAGCAGCTTGGGTGGACAGGGGGGCTCACCCCTCCACTTT. Translated: CASSLGGQGGSPLHF.

This clonotype was seen more than once but under ten times. The gene calls are TRBV20-1 and TRBJ2-3, with 9 positions matching TRBD2. The junction had 4 bases not matched to a gene; V was cut back by 2 bases and J by 1 base. CDR3 length: 15 residues. Germline V CDR1 and CDR2: DFQATT, SNEGSKA (reference sequence). CDR3 region: CSARLAGIRTDTQYF. CDR3 coding DNA: TGCAGTGCTAGACTAGCGGGGATCCGCACAGATACGCAGTATTTT.

This clonotype was seen only a few times. V gene TRBV7-9 combines with J gene TRBJ2-1; 10 bases align to TRBD1. Germline CDR1 and CDR2: SEHNR and FQNEAQ (reference sequence). The CDR3 loop spans 15 amino acids. J lost 6 bases, V lost 5 bases, and 7 bases had no gene match. This CDR3 reads CASSLDRGRSNEQFF. The CDR3 nucleotides are TGTGCCAGCAGCCTAGACAGGGGGCGAAGCAATGAGCAGTTCTTC.

This clonotype came up many times. The chain combines TRBV20-1 with TRBJ2-3; D may be TRBD2 (6 bases). Germline assignment: CDR1 DFQATT and CDR2 SNEGSKA (reference sequence). Trimming took off 4 bases at V and 4 bases at J, with 27 bases between the two ends. The length of the CDR3 is 18 residues. CDR3 in DNA: TGCAGTGCTATCCATCTTACCGGACTACGCCGAAGGGCAGATACGCAGTATTTT. Translation: CSAIHLTGLRRRADTQYF.

This clonotype came up a few times. The rearrangement joins TRBV14 to TRBJ2-7; 12 bases are a match to TRBD1. V dropped 4 bases and J dropped 5; count of bases not matched to a gene: 6. From germline, CDR1 is SGHDN and CDR2 FVKESK. CDR3 length: 15 amino acids. The CDR3: CASSLLGQGAHEQYF. The CDR3, as DNA: TGTGCCAGCAGCCTCCTGGGACAGGGGGCACACGAGCAGTACTTC.

This clonotype was recorded at least ten times. The chain has TRBV20-1 and TRBJ1-1, with D possibly being TRBD1 (6 bases). V was cut by 3 bases and J by 0 bases, with 11 bases left in between. Germline values: CDR1 DFQATT, CDR2 SNEGSKA (reference sequence). The CDR3 runs to 14 residues. CDR3: CSASGDRLNTEAFF. CDR3 sequence (DNA): TGCAGTGCTAGCGGAGACAGGTTGAACACTGAAGCTTTCTTT.

This chain links TRBV28 with TRBJ2-1, with TRBD2 identical over 7 bases. Germline loops: CDR1 MDHEN, CDR2 SYDVKM. The CDR3 totals 14 residues. V was clipped by 3 bases and J by 6 bases; unmatched bases: 5. CDR3 region: CASSLGGLVNEQFF. In nucleotides, the CDR3 is TGTGCCAGCAGTTTGGGGGGGTTGGTCAATGAGCAGTTCTTC.

V gene TRBV6-1 combines with J gene TRBJ2-7; 8 bases align to TRBD1. CDR1 and CDR2 (germline): MNHNS, SASEGT. V shed 8 bases, J shed 2 bases, and the junction held 8 bases outside the gene matches. The CDR3 extends over 14 amino acids. This chain's CDR3 is CASGTGQATYEQYF. The CDR3 DNA reads TGTGCCAGCGGTACGGGACAGGCGACCTACGAGCAGTACTTC.

V is TRBV2 and J is TRBJ2-5; 12 bases align to TRBD2. The CDR3 totals 15 residues. Looked up from germline, CDR1 is SNHLY and CDR2 is FYNNEI. Germline trimming cut 4 bases from V and 5 bases from J; bases unmatched to any gene: 5. The CDR3 region has the DNA TGTGCCAGCAGTGCCACGACTAGCGGGAGTGAGACCCAGTACTTC. Translating it yields CASSATTSGSETQYF.